This TCR beta chain stems from a study of blood T cell repertoires in COVID-19 (dated by TCRdb to 2019 to 2021). Regarding the study in general: Samples from collaborators originated in the United States, Italy and Spain and spanned both the acute and convalescent phases of COVID-19. The material from the prospective study consisted of cDNA or gDNA derived from T cells, B-cell-depleted T cells, or PBMCs. Subjects who had been exposed to COVID-19, were actively infected with it, or had recovered from it provided the deeply sampled blood TCRbeta repertoires that made up the dataset. The repertoires were made available in a free public database intended to serve as a resource for research on the immune response to SARS-CoV-2. Samples were obtained from the ongoing ImmuneRACE study (first 160 participants) and from about 1,300 subjects provided by 6 global collaborators. Nearly every sample came with metadata listing a de-identified subject ID, COVID-19 status, age in years and sex. HLA class I and class II types, where available, came from metadata supplied by the sample provider rather than from assay-based typing.

The immunoSEQ Assay, a bias-controlled multiplex PCR, was used to amplify TCRbeta CDR3 regions from genomic DNA. From the authors' description of their analysis: Within the assay, amplification of reference gene primers was used to estimate how many nucleated cells each sample contained. To quantify the absolute abundance of each unique TCRbeta CDR3 rearrangement, sequence reads were collapsed and filtered. For each sample, productive Simpson clonality was calculated by taking the square root of Simpson's diversity index across productive rearrangements. TCRdb carries this immuneACCESS record with in-frame sequences only. Its versions omit some clonotypes, under half of them owing to an unresolved V gene in the studies checked, with the rest unexplained. V and J calls and clone size are those listed in that table; D and trimming were worked out from the DNA. The sample contains about 260,000 clones, roughly 86% of them found a single time. Together, the top ten hold 0.65% to 0.8% of the sample.

With respect to this clone: The antigen this receptor binds is unknown. No base quality information exists; no much larger clone differs at one position.

General conclusions and limits of the study: The amount of clinical and demographic metadata varied by source and participant and was provided uncurated.

Whole blood was collected in K2EDTA tubes by collaborating institutions according to the institutions' own protocols. For TCRbeta analysis, collaborator samples were shipped as frozen whole blood, as isolated PBMCs, or as DNA extracted from either sample type. The sequencing input was peripheral blood. The TCR sequence derives from a human donor in a cohort sampled during active COVID-19.

The sequenced DNA: TGTGCCAGCAGCTACCTACAGGGGGCGGGAGAGCAGTACTTC. Translated, it gives CASSYLQGAGEQYF. The chain joins TRBV27 to TRBJ2-7, with 9 bases in between that match TRBD1. Compared with germline, V lacks 6 bases and J lacks 7 bases; bases without a gene match: 10. The CDR3 covers 14 residues, taking in both the cysteine and the phenylalanine. The CDR3 DNA has 42 bases and is translated from base 1. From a lookup of the germline V gene (reference sequence), CDR1 and CDR2 are MNHEY and SMNVEV.